What follows describes a single T cell receptor (beta chain). These data come from a study of OX40 agonist ivuxolimab in advanced cancers. Deletions cut 8 bases from V and 4 bases from J, with 14 bases between. The CDR3 runs 13 residues. The germline V gene encodes CDR1 KGHSH and CDR2 LQKENI. Method: immunoSEQ multiplex PCR; TCRdb's copy keeps in-frame clones and lacks some. The sample lists some 70,000 clones, around 85% occurring once. V is TRBV18 and J is TRBJ1-2; a possible D gene is TRBD1 (5 bases). This material consisted of CD4+ or CD8+ T cells sorted from blood, taken in a trial of the OX40 agonist ivuxolimab. This TCR was recovered from an adult with an advanced solid tumor such as melanoma, head and neck, liver or kidney cancer. The DNA of the CDR3 is TGTGCCAGCCGCCCGGGGGACGGCTATGGCTACACCTTC. This codes for CASRPGDGYGYTF.